These 32 T cell receptor beta chains originate from one sample sequenced in a study of T cells in Graves' hyperthyroidism and ophthalmopathy. TCR beta CDR3 sequences were amplified from RNA transcripts. The HTBI primer set served for first-round RT-PCR of the TCR CDR3. Each CDR3 protein is one row after TCRdb ran MiXCR on the multiplex PCR reads. This table has about 500,000 distinct CDR3 sequences, roughly 14% appearing once. Sequencing input: blood. These receptors originate from a young woman with Graves' hyperthyroidism.

This clonotype was found many times. The rearrangement uses TRBV6-1 and TRBJ2-7, with a tentative D call TRBD2 (6 bases). There are 15 residues in the CDR3. V shed 6 bases and J shed 4 bases, with 19 bases lying between them. Per germline, CDR1 MNHNS and CDR2 SASEGT. CDR3 region: CASSLRGGLSYEQYV. For the CDR3, the DNA is TGTGCCAGCAGCCTTCGGGGAGGCCTATCTTACGAGCAGTACGTC.

This clonotype was picked up many times. The gene calls are TRBV5-1 and TRBJ2-1; 10 nucleotides align to TRBD2. With V trimmed by 1 base and J by 0 bases, 1 base remained unmatched. The CDR3 is 16 amino acids. Germline V lookup: CDR1 SGHRS, CDR2 YFSETQ. CDR3 sequence: CASSLTSGISYNEQFF. CDR3 bases: TGCGCCAGCAGCTTGACTAGCGGGATCTCCTACAATGAGCAGTTCTTC.

This clonotype was picked up many times. In DNA form, the CDR3 reads TGTGCCAGCAGCTTAGAGGGGGATGAGCAGTTCTTC. It is translated as CASSLEGDEQFF. The chain joins TRBV11-2 to TRBJ2-1; D assignment may be TRBD1 or TRBD2 (5 bases each). The CDR3 totals 12 residues. Trimming left V 0 bases short and J 8 bases short, with 5 bases between. Germline CDR1 reads SGHAT; CDR2 reads FQNNGV.

This clonotype was counted ten times or more. The chain recombines TRBV6-5 with TRBJ1-1, with D uncertain. Trimming shortened V by 1 base and J by 8 bases, and 17 bases separated the two germline ends. This CDR3 comprises 15 residues. Germline assignment: CDR1 MNHEY and CDR2 SVGAGI. The DNA for the CDR3 is TGTGCCAGCAGTTACTTAGGACCCCTCGGATTGGAAGCTTTCTTT. It yields the protein CASSYLGPLGLEAFF.

This clonotype was recorded at least ten times. The chain is built from TRBV2 and TRBJ1-1; unclear D gene. V was clipped by 2 bases and J by 1 base, with 5 bases between them. Germline CDR1 is SNHLY and CDR2 is FYNNEI. This CDR3 region has 13 residues. The CDR3: CASSEKGNTEAFF. CDR3 sequence (DNA): TGTGCCAGCAGTGAAAAGGGGAACACTGAAGCTTTCTTT.

This clonotype has only a few counts. The V and J genes are TRBV12-5 and TRBJ1-1; maybe TRBD1 (5 bases). This CDR3 spans 13 amino acids. CDR1 and CDR2 (germline): LGHNT, FRNRAP. Trimming removed 4 bases from V and 5 bases from J, with 11 bases in between. The DNA for the CDR3 is TGTGCTAGTGGTTCTGCCAGGGTAACTGAAGCTTTCTTT. It specifies CASGSARVTEAFF.

This clonotype was seen repeatedly, ten times or more. A junction boundary mismatches the germline segment, possibly from a read error. The chain links TRBV9 to TRBJ1-2; D remains ambiguous. The CDR3 runs to 11 residues. Germline V CDR1 and CDR2: SGDLS, YYNGEE. CDR3 in amino acids: CASSVEERLSF. The CDR3, as DNA: TGTGCCAGCAGCGTAGAGGAAAGGTTATCCTTC.

A remark on this clonotype: This could be a read error, since a much larger clone is one nucleotide away. The genes are TRBV6-5 and TRBJ1-1; D ambiguous. With 2 bases removed from V and 10 bases from J, the gap between germline ends came to 17 bases. The CDR3 runs to 14 residues. Germline V gives CDR1 MNHEY, CDR2 SVGAGI. The CDR3 loop is CASSYDHPWKGAFF. The CDR3 DNA follows: TGTGCCAGCAGTTACGACCACCCTTGGAAGGGAGCTTTCTTT.

In this sample, this clonotype turned up many times. V is TRBV30 and J is TRBJ2-6; TRBD1 matches at 7 bases. The CDR3 loop spans 16 amino acids. V shed 7 bases, J shed 0 bases, and the junction held 9 bases outside the gene matches. The germline V gene has CDR1 GTSNPN and CDR2 SVGIG (reference sequence). In DNA form, the CDR3 reads TGTGCCTCCTCTAGGGCAGGGGGCTCTGGGGCCAACGTCCTGACTTTC. Translating it yields CASSRAGGSGANVLTF.

The rearrangement uses TRBV5-1 and TRBJ1-1, with 7 bases fitting TRBD1. Germline CDR1 is SGHRS and CDR2 is YFSETQ. The CDR3 spans 14 residues. Unmatched junction bases numbered 7, after V lost 4 bases and J lost 4 bases. The chain's CDR3 is CASSRQGFSTEAFF. In DNA, the CDR3 is TGCGCCAGCAGCCGACAGGGCTTTAGCACTGAAGCTTTCTTT.

This clonotype was seen a handful of times. The chain employs TRBV4-1 and TRBJ2-1; D call uncertain. V lost 4 bases and J lost 1, with 17 bases in between. Germline V gives CDR1 MGHRA, CDR2 YSYEKL. The length of the CDR3 is 17 residues. The CDR3, as DNA: TGCGCCAGCAGCCCTTCCGCTACTACTCTGTCCTACAATGAGCAGTTCTTC. Translated, it gives CASSPSATTLSYNEQFF.

This clonotype was recorded at least ten times. This sequence joins TRBV30 and TRBJ2-7, with 7 nucleotides matching TRBD1. Trimming removed 5 bases from V and 4 bases from J; junction bases left unmatched: 8. This CDR3 is built from 13 residues. The germline gives CDR1 GTSNPN, CDR2 SVGIG (reference sequence). This chain's CDR3 is CAWSGGSIYEQYF. Here the CDR3 DNA reads TGTGCCTGGTCAGGGGGTAGTATTTACGAGCAGTACTTC.

V usage is TRBV14 and J usage is TRBJ2-1; no clear D. The CDR3 loop spans 19 amino acids. The V gene lost 0 bases and the J gene lost 0 bases, with 18 bases spanning the gap. Germline V gene sequence: CDR1 SGHDN, CDR2 FVKESK. The CDR3 coding sequence is TGTGCCAGCAGCCAAGAGCCCTGGGTGCGGAAAAACTCCTACAATGAGCAGTTCTTC. Its protein is CASSQEPWVRKNSYNEQFF.

This clonotype came up many times. The chain carries TRBV6-1 and TRBJ2-1; TRBD1 might be the D (6 bases). Germline V gives CDR1 MNHNS, CDR2 SASEGT. V was shortened by 5 bases and J by 1 base, with 15 bases between the two germline ends. CDR3 length: 16 residues. The CDR3 nucleotides read TGTGCCAGCAGTTTAAAGTGGGGGCTTTCCTACAATGAGCAGTTCTTC. This gives the protein CASSLKWGLSYNEQFF.

Details on this clonotype: A much larger clonotype is one base distant, so this may be a read error. The V call is TRBV12-3 or TRBV12-4, the J call TRBJ1-3; D gene uncertain. There are 14 residues in the CDR3. The CDR3 DNA reads TGTGCCAGCAGTTTTCCCACATCTGGAAGCACCATATATTTT. Residues: CASSFPTSGSTIYF.

This sequence joins TRBV12-3 or TRBV12-4 and TRBJ2-4; D is perhaps TRBD2 (5 bases). This CDR3 spans 16 amino acids. V lost 6 bases and J lost 5, with 20 bases in between. The CDR3 nucleotides read TGTGCCAGCAGCCCTTCTAGCCGCCGGGGAGAAAACATTCAGTACTTC. Amino acid sequence: CASSPSSRRGENIQYF.

The rearrangement joins TRBV20-1 to TRBJ2-3; TRBD2 agrees at 8 bases. The V and J ends lost 0 bases and 4 bases, in that order; junction bases with no gene match: 9. CDR1 and CDR2 from the germline V gene are DFQATT and SNEGSKA (reference sequence). The CDR3 is 16 residues long. The CDR3 reads CSARDLTSDWPDTQYF. The CDR3, as DNA: TGCAGTGCTAGAGATTTGACTAGCGATTGGCCAGATACGCAGTATTTT.

Many counts were recorded for this clonotype. The genes are TRBV12-3 or TRBV12-4 and TRBJ2-7; 11 bases match TRBD2. The CDR3 sequence is 15 residues long. With V trimmed by 5 bases and J by 3 bases, 6 bases remained unmatched. The CDR3 reads CASSNLAGGNYEQYF. DNA of the CDR3: TGTGCCAGCAGTAATCTAGCGGGAGGTAACTACGAGCAGTACTTC.

This clonotype was seen at least ten times. The chain links TRBV19 to TRBJ1-1; tentatively, D is TRBD1 (5 bases). V was cut by 5 bases and J by 0 bases, with 16 bases left in between. The germline gives CDR1 LNHDA, CDR2 SQIVND (reference sequence). The CDR3 sequence is 16 residues long. CDR3 region: CASSESSSGLNTEAFF. For the CDR3, the DNA is TGTGCCAGTAGTGAGTCCTCGTCGGGACTGAACACTGAAGCTTTCTTT.

This clonotype was counted ten times or more. This sequence joins TRBV6-1 and TRBJ1-2; D is undetermined. This CDR3 is built from 14 residues. Germline CDR1 MNHNS, CDR2 SASEGT. Trimming cost V 8 bases and J 1 base, with 14 bases left between them. DNA of the CDR3: TGTGCCAGCGTAGGTGGACGACGTAACTATGGCTACACCTTC. Translated, it gives CASVGGRRNYGYTF.

In DNA form, the CDR3 reads TGTGCCAGTAGTACTGGGACTAGCGGCGAGCAGTACTTC. Translating it yields CASSTGTSGEQYF. The chain recombines TRBV11-2 with TRBJ2-7, with 11 bases aligning to TRBD2. V lost 9 bases to trimming and J lost 6 bases; unmatched junction nucleotides: 7. Germline-derived CDR1 and CDR2 are SGHAT and FQNNGV. The CDR3 consists of 13 residues.

The chain employs TRBV27 and TRBJ1-2, with 7 positions matching TRBD1. CDR1 and CDR2 from the germline V gene are MNHEY and SMNVEV (reference sequence). The V and J ends lost 4 bases and 6 bases, in that order; junction bases with no gene match: 8. The CDR3 consists of 14 residues. The chain's CDR3 is CASSSLTGTDGYTF. The CDR3 DNA reads TGTGCCAGCAGTTCCCTTACCGGGACAGATGGCTACACCTTC.

The chain links TRBV20-1 to TRBJ2-1; 10 bases fit TRBD2. This CDR3 has 12 residues. The germline gives CDR1 DFQATT, CDR2 SNEGSKA (reference sequence). J lost 8 bases, V lost 3 bases, and 1 base had no gene match. CDR3 coding DNA: TGCAGTGCTAGCAGCGGGAGGGATGAGCAGTTCTTC. Its protein product is CSASSGRDEQFF.

This clonotype was counted at least ten times. The chain is built from TRBV20-1 and TRBJ1-1; D is unresolved. V was trimmed by 3 bases and J by 1 base, leaving 9 bases between them. In germline, CDR1 is DFQATT, CDR2 SNEGSKA (reference sequence). CDR3 length: 13 residues. The CDR3 region is CSARPRGNTEAFF. The CDR3 DNA reads as TGCAGTGCTAGGCCGCGAGGGAACACTGAAGCTTTCTTT.

This clonotype was counted at least ten times. The rearrangement uses TRBV6-1 and TRBJ2-7; the D is unclear. V lost 2 bases to trimming and J lost 5 bases, with 7 bases between them. This CDR3 region has 12 residues. CDR1 and CDR2 (germline): MNHNS, SASEGT. The CDR3 nucleotides are TGTGCCAGCAGTGAACTCCTCAACGAGCAGTACTTC. As protein: CASSELLNEQYF.

In this sample, this clonotype turned up many times. CDR3 region: CASLGLGPTNEKLFF. As DNA, the CDR3 is TGTGCCAGCCTCGGATTAGGCCCAACTAATGAAAAACTGTTTTTT. This chain links TRBV2 with TRBJ1-4; unclear D gene. This CDR3 comprises 15 residues. V shed 8 bases and J shed 0 bases, with 13 bases lying between them. Germline loops: CDR1 SNHLY, CDR2 FYNNEI.

This clonotype showed up many times. V usage is TRBV11-2 and J usage is TRBJ2-3; TRBD1 matches 8 bases. The CDR3 sequence is 16 residues long. Germline trimming cut 0 bases from V and 8 bases from J; bases unmatched to any gene: 10. Germline V lookup: CDR1 SGHAT, CDR2 FQNNGV. The CDR3 region is CASSLDLTGVRGTQYF. CDR3 nucleotide sequence: TGTGCCAGCAGCTTAGATCTGACAGGGGTGAGAGGTACGCAGTATTTT. The complete variable domain, with remaining parts taken from reference TRBV11-2 and TRBJ2-3, reads EAGVAQSPRYKIIEKRQSVAFWCNPISGHATLYWYQQILGQGPKLLIQFQNNGVVDDSQLPKDRFSAERLKGVDSTLKIQPAKLEDSAVYLCASSLDLTGVRGTQYFGPGTRLTVL.

This clonotype has at least ten counts. The chain recombines TRBV2 with TRBJ2-1; a weak D match, TRBD1 (6 bases). Between the trimmed V and J ends, which lost 7 bases and 3 bases, there was a span of 13 bases. Germline lookup yields CDR1 SNHLY and CDR2 FYNNEI. The CDR3 has 14 amino acids. The CDR3 bases are TGTGCCAGCATGGACAGCCTAGGCTACAATGAGCAGTTCTTC. Its protein is CASMDSLGYNEQFF.

Concerning this clonotype: Mismatch with germline at one junction end may stem from a read error. The chain is built from TRBV11-3 and TRBJ2-1, with a tentative D call TRBD1 (5 bases). Germline CDR1 is SGHNT and CDR2 is YENEEA. The CDR3 length is 14 residues. The CDR3 DNA sequence: TGTGCCAGCGGTCATTCAGGGAATGGGAATGAGCAGTGCTTC. It specifies CASGHSGNGNEQCF.

This clonotype was seen a few times. V usage is TRBV20-1 and J usage is TRBJ2-7; 7 positions agree with TRBD2. Per the germline V gene, CDR1 is DFQATT and CDR2 is SNEGSKA (reference sequence). After removal of 3 bases from V and 4 bases from J, the junction contained 9 bases not matched to a gene. The CDR3 extends over 14 amino acids. The CDR3 loop reads CSARVGGSVYEQYF. In DNA form, the CDR3 reads TGCAGTGCTAGGGTGGGCGGGAGCGTTTACGAGCAGTACTTC.

The chain joins TRBV28 to TRBJ2-1, with D unclear. CDR1 and CDR2 (germline): MDHEN, SYDVKM. V shed 7 bases and J shed 10 bases, with 8 bases lying between them. CDR3 length equals 10 residues. The DNA for the CDR3 is TGTGCCAGCAAATTCGGCGAGCAGTTCTTC. This encodes CASKFGEQFF.

This clonotype was counted at least ten times. This sequence joins TRBV30 and TRBJ1-6; 8 bases are shared with TRBD1. The CDR3 runs to 15 residues. Looked up from germline, CDR1 is GTSNPN and CDR2 is SVGIG (reference sequence). V was clipped by 3 bases and J by 9 bases; unmatched bases: 10. In nucleotides, the CDR3 is TGTGCCTGGAGAGCCAGACAGGGGATGGGTTCACCCCTCCACTTT. This gives the protein CAWRARQGMGSPLHF.